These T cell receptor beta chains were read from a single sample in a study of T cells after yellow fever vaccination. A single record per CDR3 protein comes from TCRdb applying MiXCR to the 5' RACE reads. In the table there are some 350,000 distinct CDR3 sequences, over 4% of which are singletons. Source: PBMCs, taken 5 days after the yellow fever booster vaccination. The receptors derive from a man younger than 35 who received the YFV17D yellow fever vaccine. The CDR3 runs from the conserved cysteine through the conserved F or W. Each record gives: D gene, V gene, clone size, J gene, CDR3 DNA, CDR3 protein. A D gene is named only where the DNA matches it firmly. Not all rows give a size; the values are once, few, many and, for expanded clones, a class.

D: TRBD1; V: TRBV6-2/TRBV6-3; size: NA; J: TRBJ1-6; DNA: TGTGCCAGCAGCCCATGGACAGGGGATGTGTCACCCCTCCACTTT; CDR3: CASSPWTGDVSPLHF
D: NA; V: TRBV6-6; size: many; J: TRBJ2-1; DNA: TGTGCCAGCATGAGGGATGAGCAGTTCTTC; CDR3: CASMRDEQFF
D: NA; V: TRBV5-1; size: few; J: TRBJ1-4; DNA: TGCGCCAGCAGCCTTGGCCATCCGGGGGAAAAACTGTTTTTT; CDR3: CASSLGHPGEKLFF
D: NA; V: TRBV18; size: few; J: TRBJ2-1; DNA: TGTGCCAGCTCCCCCGGACGGGCGGGTGGAGGCAATGAGCAGTTCTTC; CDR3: CASSPGRAGGGNEQFF
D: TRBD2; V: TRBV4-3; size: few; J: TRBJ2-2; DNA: TGCGCCAGCAGCCAAAAAGCGGGGACTATCACCGGGGAGCTGTTTTTT; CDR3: CASSQKAGTITGELFF
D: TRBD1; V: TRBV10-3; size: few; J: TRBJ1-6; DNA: TGTGCCATCAGTGGGGGACAGGGGGATTCACCCCTCCACTTT; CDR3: CAISGGQGDSPLHF
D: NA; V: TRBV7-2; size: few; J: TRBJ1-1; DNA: TGTGCCAGCAGCGGGCCAGGGGCCTACACTGAAGCTTTCTTT; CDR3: CASSGPGAYTEAFF
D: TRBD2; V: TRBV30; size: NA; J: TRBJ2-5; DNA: TGTGCCTGGAGTTCGGGACTAGCGGTTTCGGAGACCCAGTACTTC; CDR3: CAWSSGLAVSETQYF
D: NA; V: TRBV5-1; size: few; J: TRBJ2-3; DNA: TGCGCCAGCAGCTTGGAGCCCCCGCCCGATACGCAGTATTTT; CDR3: CASSLEPPPDTQYF
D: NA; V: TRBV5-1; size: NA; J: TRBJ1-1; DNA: TGCGCCAGCAACCGGCAGGGAGGATTGAACACTGAAGCTTTCTTT; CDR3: CASNRQGGLNTEAFF
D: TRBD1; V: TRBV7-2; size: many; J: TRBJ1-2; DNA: TGTGCCAGCAGCCTGGGACAGGGAGAGGCCTATGGCTACACCTTC; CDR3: CASSLGQGEAYGYTF
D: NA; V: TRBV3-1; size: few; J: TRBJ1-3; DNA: TGTGCCAGCAGCCAAGAGGCAAACACCATATATTTT; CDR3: CASSQEANTIYF
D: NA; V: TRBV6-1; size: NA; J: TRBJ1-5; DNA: TGTGCCAGCGGGTGGGGTAGCAATCAGCCCCAGCATTTT; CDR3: CASGWGSNQPQHF
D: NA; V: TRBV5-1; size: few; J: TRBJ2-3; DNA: TGCGCCAGCAGCTTCGCGGGCAACACTAGCCCAGATACGCAGTATTTT; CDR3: CASSFAGNTSPDTQYF
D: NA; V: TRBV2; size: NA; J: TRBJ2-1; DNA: TGTGCCAGCAGTGTGTCGGGAGCCACAGAGTTCTTC; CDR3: CASSVSGATEFF
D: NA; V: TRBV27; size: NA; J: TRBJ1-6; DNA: TGTGCCAGCAGGCGACTGGACAAATTAAACTCCTATAATTCACCCCTCCACTTT; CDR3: CASRRLDKLNSYNSPLHF
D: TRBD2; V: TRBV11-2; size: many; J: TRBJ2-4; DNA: TGTGCCAGCAGCTCGGGGGGTCAAAACATTCAGTACTTC; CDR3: CASSSGGQNIQYF
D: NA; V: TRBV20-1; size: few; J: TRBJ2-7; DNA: TGCAGCGCACTCTGGGGGTACGAGCAGTACTTC; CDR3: CSALWGYEQYF
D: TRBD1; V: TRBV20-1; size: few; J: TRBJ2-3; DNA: TGCAGTGCCAGCGGGACAGGGGGCACAGATACGCAGTATTTT; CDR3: CSASGTGGTDTQYF
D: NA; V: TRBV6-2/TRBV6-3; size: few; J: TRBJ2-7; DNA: TGTGCCAGCAGCCACAGAGTTGCGTCGAACTACGAGCAGTACTTC; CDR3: CASSHRVASNYEQYF
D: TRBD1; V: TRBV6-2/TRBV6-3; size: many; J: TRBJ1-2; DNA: TGTGCCAGCAGTTACCGGACAGGCGAAGGCTACACCTTC; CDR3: CASSYRTGEGYTF
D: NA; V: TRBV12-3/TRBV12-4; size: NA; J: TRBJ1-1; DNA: TGTGCCAGCAGATTCGGAGGCTTGAACACTGAAGCTTTCTTT; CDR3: CASRFGGLNTEAFF
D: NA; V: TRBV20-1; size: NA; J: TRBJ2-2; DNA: TGCAGTGCTAGACACCTGAGTACCGGGGAGCTGTTTTTT; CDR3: CSARHLSTGELFF
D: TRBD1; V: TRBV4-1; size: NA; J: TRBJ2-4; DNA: TGCGCCAGCAGCCACCCCGGGACAGGGGGCCGTAGAAACATTCAGTACTTC; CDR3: CASSHPGTGGRRNIQYF
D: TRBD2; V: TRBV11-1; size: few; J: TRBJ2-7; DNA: TGTGCCAGCAGCCCACTCGGGGGGGACGCCTACGAGCAGTACTTC; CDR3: CASSPLGGDAYEQYF
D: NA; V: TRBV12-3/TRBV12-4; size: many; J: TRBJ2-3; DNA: TGTGCCAGCAGTTTACCTGGAGTACGGGCAGATACGCAGTATTTT; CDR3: CASSLPGVRADTQYF
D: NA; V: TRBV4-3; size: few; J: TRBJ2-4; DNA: TGCGCCAGCAGCCTAAGCAATGGGGAAAACATTCAGTACTTC; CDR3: CASSLSNGENIQYF
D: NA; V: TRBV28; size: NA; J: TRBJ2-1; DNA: TGTGCCAGCAGCATCCTGGGGCGGGGAGCAGACCTTAACAATGAGCAGTTCTTC; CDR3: CASSILGRGADLNNEQFF
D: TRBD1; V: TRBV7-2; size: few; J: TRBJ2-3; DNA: TGTGCCAGCAGCGGATACAGGGGCGATACGCAGTATTTT; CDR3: CASSGYRGDTQYF
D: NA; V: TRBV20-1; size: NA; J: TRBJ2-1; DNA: TGCAGTGCTAGTTACCCGAGTAGAAGCTCCTACAATGAGCAGTTCTTC; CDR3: CSASYPSRSSYNEQFF
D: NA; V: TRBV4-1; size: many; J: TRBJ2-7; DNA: TGCGCCAGCAGCCAGCCCAGGGGCGAGCAGTACTTC; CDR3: CASSQPRGEQYF
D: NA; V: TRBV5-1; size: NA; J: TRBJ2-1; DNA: TGCGCCAGCAGCTCAACCATGGACTCCTACAATGAGCAGTTCTTC; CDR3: CASSSTMDSYNEQFF
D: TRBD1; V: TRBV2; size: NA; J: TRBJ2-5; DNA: TGTGCCAGCAGGGTGGACAGGGTAGAGACCCAGTACTTC; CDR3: CASRVDRVETQYF
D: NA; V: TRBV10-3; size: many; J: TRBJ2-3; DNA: TGTGCCACCGGAAAGGAGGGAGTTGGGACAGATACGCAGTATTTT; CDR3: CATGKEGVGTDTQYF
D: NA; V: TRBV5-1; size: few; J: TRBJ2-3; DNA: TGCGCCAGCAGCTCCCTGACAGTGGGCACAGATACGCAGTATTTT; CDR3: CASSSLTVGTDTQYF